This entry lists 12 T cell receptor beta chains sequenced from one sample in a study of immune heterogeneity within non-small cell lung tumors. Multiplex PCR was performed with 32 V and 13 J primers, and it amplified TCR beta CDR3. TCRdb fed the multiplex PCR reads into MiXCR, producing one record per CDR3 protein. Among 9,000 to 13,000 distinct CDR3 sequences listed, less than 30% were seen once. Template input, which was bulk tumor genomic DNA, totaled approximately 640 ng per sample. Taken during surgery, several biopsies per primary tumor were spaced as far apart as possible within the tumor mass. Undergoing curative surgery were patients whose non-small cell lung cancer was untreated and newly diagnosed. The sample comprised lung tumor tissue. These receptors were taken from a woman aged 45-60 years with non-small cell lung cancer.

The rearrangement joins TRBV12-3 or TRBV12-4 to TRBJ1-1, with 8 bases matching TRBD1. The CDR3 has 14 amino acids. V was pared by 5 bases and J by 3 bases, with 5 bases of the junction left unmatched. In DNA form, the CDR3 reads TGTGCCAGCAGTATCCAGGGGGCCCACACTGAAGCTTTCTTT. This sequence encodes CASSIQGAHTEAFF.

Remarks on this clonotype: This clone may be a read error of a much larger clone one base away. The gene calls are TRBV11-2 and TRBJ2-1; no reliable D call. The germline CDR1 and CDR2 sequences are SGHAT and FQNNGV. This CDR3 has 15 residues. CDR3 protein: CATSLSGRRLYEQFF. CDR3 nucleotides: TGTGCCACCAGCTTAAGTGGAAGACGCCTCTATGAGCAGTTCTTC.

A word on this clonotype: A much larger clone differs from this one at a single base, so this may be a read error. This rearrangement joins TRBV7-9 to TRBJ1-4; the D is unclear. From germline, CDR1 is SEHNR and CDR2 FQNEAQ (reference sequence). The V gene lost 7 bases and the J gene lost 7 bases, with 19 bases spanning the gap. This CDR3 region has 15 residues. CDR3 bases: TGTGCCAGCATCATGGCTTTGCAGCGGGGTGAAAAACTGTTTTTT. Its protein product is CASIMALQRGEKLFF. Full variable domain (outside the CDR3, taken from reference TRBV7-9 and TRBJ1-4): DTGVSQNPRHKITKRGQNVTFRCDPISEHNRLYWYRQTLGQGPEFLTYFQNEAQLEKSRLLSDRFSAERPKGSFSTLEIQRTEQGDSAMYLCASIMALQRGEKLFFGSGTQLSVL.

CDR3 sequence: CASSSRTDGNEKLFF. CDR3 nucleotides: TGTGCCAGCAGCTCCCGGACAGACGGTAATGAAAAACTGTTTTTT. J is TRBJ1-4 and V is TRBV4-2; tentative D call: TRBD1 (6 bases). CDR1 is LGHNA and CDR2 is YNFKEQ in the germline V gene. This CDR3 is 15 amino acids long. Trimming shortened V by 5 bases and J by 4 bases, and 14 bases separated the two germline ends.

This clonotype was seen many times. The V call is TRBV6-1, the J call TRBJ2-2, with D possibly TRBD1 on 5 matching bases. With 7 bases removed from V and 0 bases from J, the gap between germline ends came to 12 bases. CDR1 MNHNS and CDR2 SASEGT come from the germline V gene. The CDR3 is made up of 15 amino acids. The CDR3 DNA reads TGTGCCAGCACCTTTCTGACAGCGAACACCGGGGAGCTGTTTTTT. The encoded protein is CASTFLTANTGELFF.

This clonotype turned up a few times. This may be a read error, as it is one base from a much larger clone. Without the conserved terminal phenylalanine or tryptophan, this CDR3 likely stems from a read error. CDR3 sequence reads: CATSRFGGETQYS. CDR3 DNA sequence: TGTGCCACCAGCAGGTTTGGCGGTGAGACCCAGTACTCC. This chain uses TRBV15 with TRBJ2-5; D not resolved. Germline-derived CDR1 and CDR2 are LNHNV and YYDKDF (reference sequence). The CDR3 has 13 residues. The ends were cut back, 3 bases at V and 5 bases at J, with 10 bases in the middle.

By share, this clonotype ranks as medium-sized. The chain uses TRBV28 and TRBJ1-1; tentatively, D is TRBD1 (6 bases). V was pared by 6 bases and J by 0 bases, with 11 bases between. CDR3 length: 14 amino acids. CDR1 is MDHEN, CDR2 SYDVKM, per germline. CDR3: CASRTGDLNTEAFF. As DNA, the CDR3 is TGTGCCAGCAGGACAGGAGATCTGAACACTGAAGCTTTCTTT.

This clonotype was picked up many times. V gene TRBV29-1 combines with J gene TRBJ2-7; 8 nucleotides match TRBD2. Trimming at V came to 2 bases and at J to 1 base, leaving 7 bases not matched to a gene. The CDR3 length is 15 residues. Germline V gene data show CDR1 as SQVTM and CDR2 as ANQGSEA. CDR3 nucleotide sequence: TGCAGCGTTGAATTTCAAAGCGGGGGATCCTACGAGCAGTACTTC. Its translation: CSVEFQSGGSYEQYF.

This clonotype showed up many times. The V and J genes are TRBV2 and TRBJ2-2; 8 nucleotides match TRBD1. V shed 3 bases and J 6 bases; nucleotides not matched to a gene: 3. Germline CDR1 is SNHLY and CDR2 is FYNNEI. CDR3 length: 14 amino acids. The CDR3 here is CASSEGQVPGELFF. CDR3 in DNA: TGTGCCAGCAGTGAGGGACAGGTACCCGGGGAGCTGTTTTTT.

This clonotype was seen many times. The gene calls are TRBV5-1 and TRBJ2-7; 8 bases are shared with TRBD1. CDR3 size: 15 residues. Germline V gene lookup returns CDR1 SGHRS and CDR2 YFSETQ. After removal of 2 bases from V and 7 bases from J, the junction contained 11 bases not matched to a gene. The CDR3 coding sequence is TGCGCCAGCAGCTTAAGGACAGGGCTGCGCGGGGAGCAGTACTTC. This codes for CASSLRTGLRGEQYF.

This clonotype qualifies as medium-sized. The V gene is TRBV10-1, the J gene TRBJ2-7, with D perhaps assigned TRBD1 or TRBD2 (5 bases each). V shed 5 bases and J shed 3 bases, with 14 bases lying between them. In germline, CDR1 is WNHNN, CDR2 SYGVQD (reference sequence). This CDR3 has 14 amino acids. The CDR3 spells CASSTREILYEQYF. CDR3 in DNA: TGCGCCAGCAGTACCAGGGAGATCCTCTACGAGCAGTACTTC.

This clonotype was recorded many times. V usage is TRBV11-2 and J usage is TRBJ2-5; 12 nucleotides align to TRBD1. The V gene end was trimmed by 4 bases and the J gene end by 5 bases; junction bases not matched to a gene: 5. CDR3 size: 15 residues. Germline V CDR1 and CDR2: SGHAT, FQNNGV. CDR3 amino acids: CASSSPGQGAETQYF. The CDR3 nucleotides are TGTGCCAGCAGCTCTCCGGGACAGGGGGCGGAGACCCAGTACTTC.